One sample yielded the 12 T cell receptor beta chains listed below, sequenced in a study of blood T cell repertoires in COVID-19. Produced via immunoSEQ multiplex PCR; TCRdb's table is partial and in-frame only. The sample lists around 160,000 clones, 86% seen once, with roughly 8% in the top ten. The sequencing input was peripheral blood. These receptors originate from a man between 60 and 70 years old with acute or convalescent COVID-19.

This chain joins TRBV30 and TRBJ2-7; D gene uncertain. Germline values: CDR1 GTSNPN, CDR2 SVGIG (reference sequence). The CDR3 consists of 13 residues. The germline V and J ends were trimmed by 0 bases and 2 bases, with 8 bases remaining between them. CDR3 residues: CAWSVGRAYEQYF. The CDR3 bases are TGTGCCTGGAGTGTAGGTCGGGCCTACGAGCAGTACTTC.

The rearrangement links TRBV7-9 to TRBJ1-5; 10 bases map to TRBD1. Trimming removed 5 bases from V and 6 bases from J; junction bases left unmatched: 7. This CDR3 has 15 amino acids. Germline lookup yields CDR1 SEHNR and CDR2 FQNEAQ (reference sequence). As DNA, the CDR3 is TGTGCCAGCAGCCAGGGGGACAGGGGCAGTCAGCCCCAGCATTTT. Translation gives CASSQGDRGSQPQHF.

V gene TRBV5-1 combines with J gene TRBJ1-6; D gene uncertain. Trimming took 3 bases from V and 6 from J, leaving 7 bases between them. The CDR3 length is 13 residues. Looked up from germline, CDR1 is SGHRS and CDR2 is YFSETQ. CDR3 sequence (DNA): TGCGCCAGCAGCTCGAGCCCTAATTCACCCCTCCACTTT. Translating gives CASSSSPNSPLHF.

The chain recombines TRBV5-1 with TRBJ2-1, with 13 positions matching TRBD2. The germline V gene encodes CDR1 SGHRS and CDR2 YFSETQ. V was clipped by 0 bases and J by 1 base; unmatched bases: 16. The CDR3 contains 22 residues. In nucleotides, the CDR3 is TGCGCCAGCAGCTTGGGGGGCTCACTAGCGGGAGGGCCGGCGATATCCTACAATGAGCAGTTCTTC. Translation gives CASSLGGSLAGGPAISYNEQFF.

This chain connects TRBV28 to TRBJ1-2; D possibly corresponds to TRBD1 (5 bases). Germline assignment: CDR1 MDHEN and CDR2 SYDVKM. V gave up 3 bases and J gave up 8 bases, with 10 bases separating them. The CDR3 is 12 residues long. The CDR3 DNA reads TGTGCCAGCAGTTTTCAGGGTTCGGGCTACACCTTC. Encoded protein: CASSFQGSGYTF.

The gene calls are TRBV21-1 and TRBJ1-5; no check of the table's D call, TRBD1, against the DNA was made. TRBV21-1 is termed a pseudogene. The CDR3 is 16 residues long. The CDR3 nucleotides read TGTGCCAGCAGCAAAGAGGACCTTAGGGGACAACAGCCCCAGCATTTT. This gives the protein CASSKEDLRGQQPQHF.

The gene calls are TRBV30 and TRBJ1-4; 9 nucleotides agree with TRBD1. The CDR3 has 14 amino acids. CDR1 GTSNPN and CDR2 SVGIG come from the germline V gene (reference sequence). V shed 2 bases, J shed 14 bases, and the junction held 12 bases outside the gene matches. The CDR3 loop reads CAWSQQGAFNPLFF. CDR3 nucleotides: TGTGCCTGGAGTCAACAGGGGGCCTTTAATCCGCTGTTTTTT.

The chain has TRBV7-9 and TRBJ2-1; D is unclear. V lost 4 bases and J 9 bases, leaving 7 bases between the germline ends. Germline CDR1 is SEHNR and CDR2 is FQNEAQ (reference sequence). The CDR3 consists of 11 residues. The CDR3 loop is CASSSSPEQFF. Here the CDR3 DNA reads TGTGCCAGCAGCTCGTCTCCTGAGCAGTTCTTC.

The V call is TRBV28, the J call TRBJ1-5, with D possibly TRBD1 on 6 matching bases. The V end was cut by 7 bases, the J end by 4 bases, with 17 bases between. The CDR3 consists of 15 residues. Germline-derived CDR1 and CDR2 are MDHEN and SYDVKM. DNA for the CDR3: TGTGCCAGCACACAAGGGGACACCCAAAATCAGCCCCAGCATTTT. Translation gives CASTQGDTQNQPQHF.

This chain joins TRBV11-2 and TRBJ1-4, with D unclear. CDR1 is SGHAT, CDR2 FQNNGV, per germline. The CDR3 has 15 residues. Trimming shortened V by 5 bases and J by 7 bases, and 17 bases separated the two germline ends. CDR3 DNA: TGTGCCAGCAGCCATAGTGGGAGGGTTGGTGAAAAACTGTTTTTT. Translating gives CASSHSGRVGEKLFF.

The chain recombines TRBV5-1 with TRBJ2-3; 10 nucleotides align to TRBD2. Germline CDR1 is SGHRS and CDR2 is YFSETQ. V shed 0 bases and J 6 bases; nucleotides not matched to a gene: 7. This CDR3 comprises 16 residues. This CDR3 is CASSLAVLAGVDTQYF. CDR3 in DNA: TGCGCCAGCAGCTTGGCCGTGCTAGCGGGAGTGGATACGCAGTATTTT.

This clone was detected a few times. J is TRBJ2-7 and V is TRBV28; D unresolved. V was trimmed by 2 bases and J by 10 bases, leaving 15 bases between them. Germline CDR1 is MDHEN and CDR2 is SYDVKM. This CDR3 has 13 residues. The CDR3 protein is CASSLVLQAVQYF. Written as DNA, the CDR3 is TGTGCCAGCAGTTTAGTTCTGCAGGCAGTTCAGTACTTC.